One and the same sample provided the 29 T cell receptor beta chains below, sequenced in a study of cytomegalovirus exposure and HLA in healthy donors listed by TCRdb under 2017. Library construction relied on the immunoSEQ multiplex PCR assay. A mixture of 60 forward primers for TCR Vbeta segments and 13 reverse primers for TCR Jbeta segments was used in the multiplex PCR. TCRdb took this table from immuneACCESS and kept in-frame rearrangements with V and J called. Such tables lack part of the clones; where checked against another copy, unresolved V genes explain under half of the gap, and the rest is unexplained. The table for this sample lists under 150,000 clones; 75% to 85% of them were counted only once. The biggest ten clones account for 2.4% of the sample. Sequenced sample: PBMCs. These TCRs come from a man over 45 in good health and CMV-seronegative.

The genes are TRBV5-1 and TRBJ2-5, with 8 bases lining up with TRBD2. CDR1 and CDR2 (germline): SGHRS, YFSETQ. The trim removed 4 bases at V and 5 bases at J, leaving 10 bases unmatched. This CDR3 has 15 residues. The DNA for the CDR3 is TGCGCCAGCAGCGGGGGTGGCGGGGGGTTCGAGACCCAGTACTTC. Its translation is CASSGGGGGFETQYF.

The chain couples TRBV15 to TRBJ2-3; maybe TRBD2 (5 bases). The V end lost 2 bases, the J end lost 0 bases, and 15 bases lay between the germline ends. There are 17 residues in the CDR3. In germline, CDR1 is LNHNV, CDR2 YYDKDF (reference sequence). The CDR3 nucleotides read TGTGCCACCAGCAGAACCGGACTTCGAACTAGCACAGATACGCAGTATTTT. It encodes CATSRTGLRTSTDTQYF.

The chain employs TRBV4-1 and TRBJ1-5; D is undetermined. The germline gives CDR1 MGHRA, CDR2 YSYEKL. The CDR3 runs to 15 residues. The V end was cut by 4 bases, the J end by 4 bases, with 14 bases between. The CDR3 loop is CASSLDPQRNQPQHF. The DNA for the CDR3 is TGCGCCAGCAGCCTCGACCCCCAGCGAAATCAGCCCCAGCATTTT.

This chain joins TRBV2 and TRBJ1-3; possible D gene TRBD1, 5 bases. Germline V CDR1 and CDR2: SNHLY, FYNNEI. V was cut by 6 bases and J by 0 bases, with 12 bases left in between. This CDR3 has 15 amino acids. CDR3 amino acids: CASSQGQDSGNTIYF. The CDR3 coding sequence is TGTGCCAGCAGCCAGGGCCAGGACTCTGGAAACACCATATATTTT. Together with reference TRBV2 and TRBJ1-3, the CDR3 gives the full variable domain: EPEVTQTPSHQVTQMGQEVILRCVPISNHLYFYWYRQILGQKVEFLVSFYNNEISEKSEIFDDQFSVERPDGSNFTLKIRSTKLEDSAMYFCASSQGQDSGNTIYFGEGSWLTVV.

In the case of this clone: The junction and the germline gene differ at one end; a read error may be behind it. V gene TRBV30 combines with J gene TRBJ2-7; the match to TRBD1 covers 9 bases. The CDR3 length is 11 residues. CDR1 and CDR2 from the germline V gene are GTSNPN and SVGIG (reference sequence). The DNA of the CDR3 is TGTGCCTGGACGGCCTCGGGACAGGGTAACTTC. Amino acids: CAWTASGQGNF.

The chain links TRBV5-1 to TRBJ2-1; TRBD1 matches at 7 bases. V was clipped by 7 bases and J by 6 bases; unmatched bases: 7. Germline assignment: CDR1 SGHRS and CDR2 YFSETQ. This CDR3 comprises 13 residues. The CDR3 here is CASGQGQLNEQFF. CDR3 DNA sequence: TGCGCCAGCGGTCAGGGACAGCTCAATGAGCAGTTCTTC.

Comment on this clone: Other DNA sequences from this sample encode an identical CDR3 as well. V gene TRBV5-6 combines with J gene TRBJ1-5, with D perhaps matching TRBD1 (5 bases). The germline V gene encodes CDR1 SGHDT and CDR2 YYEEEE. CDR3 length: 17 amino acids. V gave up 2 bases and J gave up 4 bases, with 19 bases separating them. CDR3 DNA sequence: TGTGCCAGCAGCTTCAGGAGTTTACAGGCGGTAAATCAGCCCCAGCATTTT. It yields the protein CASSFRSLQAVNQPQHF.

This clone was seen once. The chain employs TRBV30 and TRBJ1-3; no definite D call. Germline V gene data show CDR1 as GTSNPN and CDR2 as SVGIG (reference sequence). The CDR3 is made up of 14 amino acids. V was clipped by 0 bases and J by 2 bases, with 8 bases between them. The CDR3 DNA sequence: TGTGCCTGGAGTGTGAGCATAGCTGGAAACACCATATATTTT. Its translation is CAWSVSIAGNTIYF.

The chain uses TRBV7-9 and TRBJ2-3; D possibly corresponds to TRBD2 (7 bases). Germline loops: CDR1 SEHNR, CDR2 FQNEAQ (reference sequence). V was trimmed by 5 bases and J by 5 bases, leaving 14 bases between them. The CDR3 has 14 amino acids. The CDR3 nucleotides are TGTGCCAGCAGCCAAGGGGGGGCTGGAGATACGCAGTATTTT. It yields the protein CASSQGGAGDTQYF. Together with reference TRBV7-9 and TRBJ2-3, the CDR3 gives the full variable domain: DTGVSQNPRHKITKRGQNVTFRCDPISEHNRLYWYRQTLGQGPEFLTYFQNEAQLEKSRLLSDRFSAERPKGSFSTLEIQRTEQGDSAMYLCASSQGGAGDTQYFGPGTRLTVL.

V usage is TRBV6-1 and J usage is TRBJ2-7, with 11 nucleotides matching TRBD2. The germline V gene encodes CDR1 MNHNS and CDR2 SASEGT. The trim removed 11 bases at V and 0 bases at J, leaving 9 bases unmatched. The CDR3 loop spans 15 amino acids. The CDR3 DNA reads TGTGCCGTCCGACCGACTAGCGGGAACTCCTACGAGCAGTACTTC. This encodes CAVRPTSGNSYEQYF.

The genes are TRBV27 and TRBJ1-1; the match to TRBD1 covers 9 bases. The trim removed 2 bases at V and 3 bases at J, leaving 1 base unmatched. The germline CDR1 and CDR2 sequences are MNHEY and SMNVEV (reference sequence). The CDR3 extends over 14 amino acids. CDR3 loop: CASSLGQGYTEAFF. For the CDR3, the DNA is TGTGCCAGCAGTTTAGGACAGGGGTACACTGAAGCTTTCTTT.

The chain has TRBV5-1 and TRBJ1-2; 7 bases are shared with TRBD1. This CDR3 is 14 amino acids long. The ends lost 0 bases at V and 6 bases at J; junction bases unmatched: 5. Germline lookup yields CDR1 SGHRS and CDR2 YFSETQ. The CDR3 sequence is CASSLDGGGNGYTF. As DNA, the CDR3 is TGCGCCAGCAGCTTGGATGGAGGGGGCAATGGCTACACCTTC.

This clone was detected only a few times. V usage is TRBV6-6 and J usage is TRBJ2-1, with TRBD2 matching over 10 bases. CDR1 MNHNY and CDR2 SVGAGI come from the germline V gene (reference sequence). Trimming cost V 5 bases and J 2 bases; bases outside gene matches: 3. This CDR3 is built from 15 residues. The CDR3 DNA follows: TGTGCCAGCAGTGAGCTAGCGGGAGCCTACAATGAGCAGTTCTTC. Amino acids: CASSELAGAYNEQFF.

The chain has TRBV7-2 and TRBJ2-7, with 16 bases fitting TRBD2. The trim removed 5 bases at V and 7 bases at J, leaving 2 bases unmatched. The CDR3 totals 14 residues. From germline, CDR1 is SGHTA and CDR2 FQGNSA. CDR3 bases: TGTGCCAGCAGCCCGGGACTAGCGGGAGGGGAGCAGTACTTC. This sequence encodes CASSPGLAGGEQYF.

V usage is TRBV6-1 and J usage is TRBJ2-3; TRBD1 matches at 8 bases. CDR3 length: 18 residues. Germline values: CDR1 MNHNS, CDR2 SASEGT. The V segment lost 1 base and the J segment 4 bases; nucleotides outside the gene matches: 13. CDR3 residues: CASSEVRSTGDRPDTQYF. Written as DNA, the CDR3 is TGTGCCAGCAGTGAAGTTCGGTCGACAGGGGATAGGCCAGATACGCAGTATTTT.

The genes are TRBV28 and TRBJ1-5; D ambiguous. Germline V gives CDR1 MDHEN, CDR2 SYDVKM. Trimming took 7 bases from V and 2 from J, leaving 15 bases between them. The CDR3 loop spans 15 amino acids. The CDR3 DNA sequence: TGTGCCAGCACCCGGCGGGGAGAGGGCAATCAGCCCCAGCATTTT. The encoded protein is CASTRRGEGNQPQHF.

For this clone: The same CDR3 is also encoded by other DNA sequences in this sample. The chain has TRBV30 and TRBJ1-2; D gene ambiguous. The CDR3 consists of 14 residues. Trimming removed 0 bases at V and 2 bases at J, with 10 bases between. Germline V lookup: CDR1 GTSNPN, CDR2 SVGIG (reference sequence). CDR3 protein: CAWSVGLSNYGYTF. The CDR3, as DNA: TGTGCCTGGAGTGTTGGGCTATCAAACTATGGCTACACCTTC.

The J gene is TRBJ1-2, the V gene TRBV21-1; TRBD1, as called in the table, went unchecked against the DNA. TRBV21-1 is a listed pseudogene. The CDR3 runs to 19 residues. CDR3 sequence: CASSKAVLLDRGETYGYTF. The CDR3 DNA sequence: TGTGCCAGCAGCAAAGCGGTTCTATTAGACAGGGGTGAGACCTATGGCTACACCTTC.

The chain is built from TRBV7-3 and TRBJ1-1; D uncertain. V was pared by 0 bases and J by 1 base, with 9 bases between. CDR3 length equals 15 residues. CDR1 and CDR2 (germline): SGHTA, FQGTGA. CDR3 in amino acids: CASSLTHEGNTEAFF. The CDR3, as DNA: TGTGCCAGCAGCTTAACCCACGAGGGGAACACTGAAGCTTTCTTT.

J is TRBJ2-5 and V is TRBV9; D not resolved. Germline V CDR1 and CDR2: SGDLS, YYNGEE. Trimming shortened V by 0 bases and J by 6 bases, and 15 bases separated the two germline ends. CDR3 length equals 15 residues. Written as DNA, the CDR3 is TGTGCCAGCAGCGTAGAGGCGGATACAAGACAGACCCAGTACTTC. Residues: CASSVEADTRQTQYF. The variable domain in full, with the rest retrieved from reference TRBV9 and TRBJ2-5, is DSGVTQTPKHLITATGQRVTLRCSPRSGDLSVYWYQQSLDQGLQFLIQYYNGEERAKGNILERFSAQQFPDLHSELNLSSLELGDSALYFCASSVEADTRQTQYFGPGTRLLVL.

The chain has TRBV9 and TRBJ2-5; TRBD2 matches 9 bases. CDR3 length: 13 amino acids. Trimming cost V 3 bases and J 14 bases; bases outside gene matches: 11. CDR1 is SGDLS and CDR2 is YYNGEE in the germline V gene. The CDR3: CASSGAGLAHLYF. CDR3 nucleotides: TGTGCCAGCAGCGGAGCGGGACTAGCCCACCTATACTTC.

The rearrangement joins TRBV7-9 to TRBJ2-7; D gene uncertain. V lost 7 bases and J 6 bases, leaving 13 bases between the germline ends. The CDR3 loop spans 12 amino acids. Germline V gene sequence: CDR1 SEHNR, CDR2 FQNEAQ (reference sequence). DNA of the CDR3: TGTGCCAGCAACTCGAGGTTAGGCGAGCAGTACTTC. This encodes CASNSRLGEQYF. The complete variable domain, with remaining parts taken from reference TRBV7-9 and TRBJ2-7, reads DTGVSQNPRHKITKRGQNVTFRCDPISEHNRLYWYRQTLGQGPEFLTYFQNEAQLEKSRLLSDRFSAERPKGSFSTLEIQRTEQGDSAMYLCASNSRLGEQYFGPGTRLTVT.

The chain recombines TRBV4-1 with TRBJ2-1, with TRBD2 matching 13 bases. Germline assignment: CDR1 MGHRA and CDR2 YSYEKL. The CDR3 has 18 amino acids. The V gene end was trimmed by 0 bases and the J gene end by 5 bases; junction bases not matched to a gene: 7. In nucleotides, the CDR3 is TGCGCCAGCAGCCAAGATCAGCCACTAGCGGGAGGGGACAATGAGCAGTTCTTC. It encodes CASSQDQPLAGGDNEQFF.

The CDR3 region is CASSVGLRTGELFF. CDR3 bases: TGTGCCAGCAGTGTGGGTCTGCGGACCGGGGAGCTGTTTTTT. The chain joins TRBV2 to TRBJ2-2; D ambiguous. Germline V gene sequence: CDR1 SNHLY, CDR2 FYNNEI. CDR3 length equals 14 residues. Trimming stripped 4 bases from V and 5 bases from J, with 11 bases between. Using reference TRBV2 and TRBJ2-2 for the parts outside the CDR3, the full variable domain is EPEVTQTPSHQVTQMGQEVILRCVPISNHLYFYWYRQILGQKVEFLVSFYNNEISEKSEIFDDQFSVERPDGSNFTLKIRSTKLEDSAMYFCASSVGLRTGELFFGEGSRLTVL.

This chain links TRBV28 with TRBJ1-2, with 8 bases that match TRBD1. The ends lost 6 bases at V and 5 bases at J; junction bases unmatched: 14. CDR1 is MDHEN, CDR2 SYDVKM, per germline. The length of the CDR3 is 16 residues. The CDR3 loop reads CASSTLSDRERYGYTF. CDR3 nucleotides: TGTGCCAGCAGCACCTTATCGGACAGGGAGAGATATGGCTACACCTTC.

The CDR3: CASSPYGDTEAFF. CDR3 nucleotide sequence: TGCGCCAGCAGCCCGTACGGGGACACTGAAGCTTTCTTT. The chain recombines TRBV5-1 with TRBJ1-1; D gene ambiguous. Germline-derived CDR1 and CDR2 are SGHRS and YFSETQ. Trimming cost V 4 bases and J 3 bases, with 10 bases left between them. The CDR3 loop spans 13 amino acids. Full variable domain (outside the CDR3, taken from reference TRBV5-1 and TRBJ1-1): KAGVTQTPRYLIKTRGQQVTLSCSPISGHRSVSWYQQTPGQGLQFLFEYFSETQRNKGNFPGRFSGRQFSNSRSEMNVSTLELGDSALYLCASSPYGDTEAFFGQGTRLTVV.

About this clone: Germline is not matched at one junction end, which may reflect a read error. The J gene is TRBJ2-7, the V gene TRBV5-1, with 7 bases aligning to TRBD1. The CDR3 is 12 residues long. CDR1 is SGHRS, CDR2 YFSETQ, per germline. The CDR3, as DNA: TGCGCCAGCAGTCCCCTTGGACAGGAACCTCTCTTC. Protein: CASSPLGQEPLF.

There are a few counts of this clone. The chain links TRBV5-1 to TRBJ2-7; 7 bases line up with TRBD2. CDR1 and CDR2 (germline): SGHRS, YFSETQ. CDR3 length: 17 residues. The V segment lost 0 bases and the J segment 2 bases; nucleotides outside the gene matches: 11. This chain's CDR3 is CASSLGGGSNSPYEQYF. The CDR3 coding sequence is TGCGCCAGCAGCTTGGGGGGCGGGAGTAATTCCCCCTACGAGCAGTACTTC.

The chain has TRBV19 and TRBJ2-3; D possibly corresponds to TRBD2 (5 bases). Germline V lookup: CDR1 LNHDA, CDR2 SQIVND (reference sequence). Trimming took off 6 bases at V and 2 bases at J, with 12 bases between the two ends. The CDR3 totals 14 residues. CDR3 amino acids: CASSPGLNTDTQYF. CDR3 coding DNA: TGTGCCAGTAGCCCCGGACTTAACACAGATACGCAGTATTTT. Combining the CDR3 with reference TRBV19 and TRBJ2-3 gives the whole variable domain DGGITQSPKYLFRKEGQNVTLSCEQNLNHDAMYWYRQDPGQGLRLIYYSQIVNDFQKGDIAEGYSVSREKKESFPLTVTSAQKNPTAFYLCASSPGLNTDTQYFGPGTRLTVL.